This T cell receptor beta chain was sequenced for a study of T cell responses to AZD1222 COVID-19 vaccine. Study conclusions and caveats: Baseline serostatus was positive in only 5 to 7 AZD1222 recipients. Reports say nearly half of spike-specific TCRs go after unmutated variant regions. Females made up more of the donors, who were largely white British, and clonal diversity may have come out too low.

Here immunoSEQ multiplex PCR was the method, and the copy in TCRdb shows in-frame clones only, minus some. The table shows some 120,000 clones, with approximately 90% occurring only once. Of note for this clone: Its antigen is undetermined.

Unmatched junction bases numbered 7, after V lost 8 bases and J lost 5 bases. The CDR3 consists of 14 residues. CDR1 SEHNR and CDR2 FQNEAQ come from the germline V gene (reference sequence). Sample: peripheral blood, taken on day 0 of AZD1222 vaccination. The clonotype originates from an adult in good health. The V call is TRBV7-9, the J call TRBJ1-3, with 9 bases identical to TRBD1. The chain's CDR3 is CASGHGQGRNTIYF. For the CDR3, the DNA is TGTGCCAGCGGCCATGGACAGGGGAGAAACACCATATATTTT.